This T cell receptor (beta chain) was captured in a study of OX40 agonist ivuxolimab in advanced cancers. For the wider study: Ivuxolimab, which targeted the costimulatory receptor OX40 (CD134), was an agonistic, fully human IgG2 monoclonal antibody. Intravenous ivuxolimab was administered to patients every 2 weeks at six dose levels: 0.01, 0.1, 0.3, 1.5, 3 and 10 mg/kg. Of the approximately 54 dose-escalation patients, hepatocellular carcinoma was present in some 19, melanoma in roughly 15, renal cell carcinoma in 9 and head and neck cancer in 9. The dose-escalation cohort was 80% to 90% male with a mean age of about 54 years, ranging from roughly 23 to 90. Patients were allowed to have had prior anti-PD-1, anti-PD-L1 or anti-CTLA-4 therapy, and approximately 41% of the dose-escalation patients had previously received checkpoint inhibitors. Partial responses occurred in three dose-escalation patients: two with cutaneous melanoma and one with hepatocellular carcinoma. The purpose of peripheral TCRbeta sequencing was to test whether ivuxolimab changed TCR sequence diversity and led to clonal T-cell expansion. The paper describes the monotherapy dose-escalation part (N of about 57 patients) of the phase I trial of ivuxolimab.

Patients with autoimmune disease history or receiving systemic immunosuppression were excluded from the trial. Peripheral blood for TCR sequencing was collected from all dose cohorts at baseline, on cycle 4 day 1, and on cycle 7 day 1. Samples came from an open-label, multicenter, first-in-human phase I dose-escalation trial of ivuxolimab. Adults with locally advanced or metastatic melanoma, renal cell, hepatocellular, or head and neck squamous cell carcinoma were enrolled in the trial. Before TCR sequencing, CD4+ T cells and CD8+ T cells from peripheral blood were sorted into separate populations. Remarks on this clone: Its antigen specificity is not known. Base quality data are lacking; no much larger clone is found one base away.

Genomic DNA was isolated from the sorted cells so that the TCRbeta CDR3 region could be sequenced. The immunoSEQ Assay was used to sequence the TCRbeta CDR3 regions. In its TCRdb copy, this immuneACCESS table keeps in-frame sequences only and misses some clones. Where compared with another copy, unresolved V genes explain less than half of these, and the others have no known cause. This sample is represented by roughly 68,000 clones; approximately 90% of them were singletons. Roughly 1% of the sample is held by the ten biggest clonotypes. Study-wide conclusions, independent of this receptor: In the 0.1-3.0 mg/kg groups, partial responders had among the lowest normalized peripheral clonal expansion, particularly in CD8+ T cells. Low levels of normalized T-cell clonal expansion were also shown by some nonresponding patients. The antigen specificity of the peripheral T cells that underwent clonal expansion was not determined. After ivuxolimab, expanded clones were on average more numerous among CD8+ T cells than among CD4+ T cells. At doses of 0.1 to 3.0 mg/kg, clonal expansion of both CD4+ and CD8+ blood T cells was observed from baseline to week 6.

The TCR originated in an adult with an advanced solid tumor such as melanoma, head and neck, liver or kidney cancer. The sample was CD4+ or CD8+ T cells sorted from blood, taken in a trial of the OX40 agonist ivuxolimab.

The CDR3 protein is CASSYSGSSSYEQYF. The nucleotides are TGTGCCAGCAGTTACTCTGGCTCGAGCTCCTACGAGCAGTACTTC. The chain employs TRBV6-5 and TRBJ2-7; the D gene lacks a confident call. The V and J ends are trimmed by 0 bases and 0 bases, leaving 9 bases between them. CDR1 and CDR2, looked up from the germline V gene, are MNHEY and SVGAGI. The CDR3 contains 15 residues, cysteine and phenylalanine counted. The sequence is cut down to CDR3 DNA, 45 bases in frame from base 1.